This T cell receptor (beta chain) came from a study of CD8 T cells in ankylosing spondylitis. This CDR3 is 17 amino acids long. The V gene's germline CDR1 is MNHEY and CDR2 SVGEGT. Trimming took off 4 bases at V and 0 bases at J, with 16 bases between the two ends. About this clonotype itself: Antigen specificity is unknown.

Quantitative 5'-RACE with molecular barcodes produced the TCR beta libraries. TCRdb ran MiXCR on the 5' RACE reads and lists one entry per CDR3 protein. Counted here are 200,000 to 250,000 distinct CDR3 sequences, 6% to 8.5% occurring once; the ten biggest clones make up 14%. Study findings and constraints: Seemingly characteristic of ankylosing spondylitis blood was a TCR beta motif consisting of about 8 highly homologous variants.

Sequencing used blood, either unsorted or a sorted T cell fraction (not recorded which). This chain connects TRBV6-2 or TRBV6-3 to TRBJ2-4; D gene ambiguous. The origin of this receptor is a male donor with ankylosing spondylitis. The CDR3 reads CASSSWSYLLAKNIQYF. CDR3 nucleotides: TGTGCCAGCAGTTCGTGGTCCTACCTACTAGCCAAAAACATTCAGTACTTC.